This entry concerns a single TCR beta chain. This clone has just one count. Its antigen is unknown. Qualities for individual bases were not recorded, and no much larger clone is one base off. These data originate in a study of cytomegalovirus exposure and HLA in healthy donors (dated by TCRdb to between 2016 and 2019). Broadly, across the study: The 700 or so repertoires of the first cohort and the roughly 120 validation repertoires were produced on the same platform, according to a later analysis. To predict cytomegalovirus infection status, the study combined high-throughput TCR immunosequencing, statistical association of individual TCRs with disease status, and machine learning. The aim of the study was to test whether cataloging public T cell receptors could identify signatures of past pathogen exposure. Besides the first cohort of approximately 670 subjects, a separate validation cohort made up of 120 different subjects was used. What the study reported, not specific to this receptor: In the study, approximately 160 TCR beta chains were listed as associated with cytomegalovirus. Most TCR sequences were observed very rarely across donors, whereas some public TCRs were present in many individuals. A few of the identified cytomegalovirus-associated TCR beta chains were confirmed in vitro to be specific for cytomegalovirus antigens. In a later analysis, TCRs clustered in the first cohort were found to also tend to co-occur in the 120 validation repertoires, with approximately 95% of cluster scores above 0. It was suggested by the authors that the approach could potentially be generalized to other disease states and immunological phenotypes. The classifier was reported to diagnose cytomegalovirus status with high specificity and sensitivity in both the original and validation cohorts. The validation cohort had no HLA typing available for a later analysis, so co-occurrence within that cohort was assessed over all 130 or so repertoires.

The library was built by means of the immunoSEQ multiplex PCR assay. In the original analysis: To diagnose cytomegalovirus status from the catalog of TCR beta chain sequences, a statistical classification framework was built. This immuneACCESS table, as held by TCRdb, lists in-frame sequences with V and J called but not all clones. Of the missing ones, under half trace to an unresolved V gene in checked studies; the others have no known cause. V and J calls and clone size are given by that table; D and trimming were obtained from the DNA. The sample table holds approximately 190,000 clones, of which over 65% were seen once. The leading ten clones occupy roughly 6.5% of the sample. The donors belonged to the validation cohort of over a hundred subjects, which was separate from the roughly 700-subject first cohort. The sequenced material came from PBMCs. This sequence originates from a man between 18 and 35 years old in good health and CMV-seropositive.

The CDR3 protein is CAWSKGDDYNEQFF. The DNA reads as follows: TGTGCCTGGAGTAAGGGGGACGACTACAATGAGCAGTTCTTC. The chain links TRBV30 with TRBJ2-1; a tentative D call is TRBD1 (6 bases match). The CDR3 spans 14 residues, from the cysteine through the phenylalanine. The entry retains the CDR3 DNA only, 42 bases that are in frame from base 1. The germline V gene (reference sequence) provides CDR1 GTSNPN and CDR2 SVGIG. V sheds 2 bases and J sheds 3 bases, leaving 11 bases between their ends. This CDR3, with the reference TRBV30 and TRBJ2-1 proteins standing in past its ends, gives the full variable domain SQTIHQWPATLVQPVGSPLSLECTVEGTSNPNLYWYRQAAGRGLQLLFYSVGIGQISSEVPQNLSASRPQDRQFILSSKKLLLSDSGFYLCAWSKGDDYNEQFFGPGTRLTVL.